The 15 T cell receptor beta chains presented below share a single source sample, sequenced in a study of blood T cell repertoires in COVID-19. The assay was immunoSEQ multiplex PCR, and TCRdb's table has in-frame clones only and misses some. The table records approximately 30,000 clones, 84% of them present only once. The specimen sequenced was peripheral blood. The source of these receptors is a man between 65 and 85 years old with active COVID-19.

This chain uses TRBV19 with TRBJ2-1; the D gene is possibly TRBD1 (6 bases). Germline V CDR1 and CDR2: LNHDA, SQIVND (reference sequence). V gave up 5 bases and J gave up 2 bases, with 16 bases separating them. The CDR3 has 16 amino acids. CDR3 sequence reads: CASSVTPGTPYNEQFF. The CDR3 DNA sequence: TGTGCCAGTAGTGTAACCCCCGGGACACCCTACAATGAGCAGTTCTTC.

V usage is TRBV7-8 and J usage is TRBJ1-3, with 8 bases identical to TRBD1. With 5 bases clipped from V and 0 bases from J, the junction kept 6 bases outside the gene matches. CDR3 length equals 16 residues. Germline V gene sequence: CDR1 SGHVS, CDR2 FQNEAQ. Here the CDR3 reads CASSPRDRYSGNTIYF. CDR3 DNA sequence: TGTGCCAGCAGCCCAAGGGACAGGTACTCTGGAAACACCATATATTTT.

The V gene is TRBV5-1, the J gene TRBJ2-3; the match to TRBD2 covers 13 bases. CDR1 is SGHRS and CDR2 is YFSETQ in the germline V gene. V lost 3 bases and J lost 2; bases outside the gene matches: 3. The CDR3 contains 16 residues. This chain's CDR3 is CASSSGTSGITDTQYF. The CDR3 region has the DNA TGCGCCAGCAGCTCGGGGACTAGCGGGATCACAGATACGCAGTATTTT.

V usage is TRBV6-6 and J usage is TRBJ2-6, with 8 bases identical to TRBD2. Looked up from germline, CDR1 is MNHNY and CDR2 is SVGAGI (reference sequence). V gave up 7 bases and J gave up 1 base; unmatched junction bases: 6. CDR3 length: 16 residues. The CDR3 region has the DNA TGTGCCAGCACGGGGGGGTTGGAGTCTGGGGCCAACGTCCTGACTTTC. This sequence encodes CASTGGLESGANVLTF.

The chain recombines TRBV20-1 with TRBJ2-7; TRBD1 might be the D (5 bases). From germline, CDR1 is DFQATT and CDR2 SNEGSKA (reference sequence). With 3 bases removed from V and 3 bases from J, the gap between germline ends came to 21 bases. CDR3 size: 16 residues. CDR3 coding DNA: TGCAGTGCTAGTATGGCGGCCAGGGTGACCCTCTACGAGCAGTACTTC. The encoded protein is CSASMAARVTLYEQYF.

The chain links TRBV30 to TRBJ1-2, with no clear D. In germline, CDR1 is GTSNPN, CDR2 SVGIG (reference sequence). This CDR3 has 12 residues. Trimming shortened V by 2 bases and J by 7 bases, and 11 bases separated the two germline ends. CDR3 DNA sequence: TGTGCCTGGAGTATAACTTTGTCTGGCTACACCTTC. It is translated as CAWSITLSGYTF.

The chain employs TRBV5-1 and TRBJ1-2; possibly TRBD1 for D (6 bases). CDR1 and CDR2 (germline): SGHRS, YFSETQ. V was trimmed by 3 bases and J by 5 bases, leaving 8 bases between them. The CDR3 runs 12 residues. DNA for the CDR3: TGCGCCAGCAGCTCCGGACAGTATGGCTACACCTTC. Translating it yields CASSSGQYGYTF.

The chain has TRBV2 and TRBJ1-1; no firm D call. From germline, CDR1 is SNHLY and CDR2 FYNNEI. This CDR3 is built from 15 residues. V lost 0 bases and J lost 9, with 17 bases in between. The CDR3 spells CASSEAQSGKSKAFF. CDR3 sequence (DNA): TGTGCCAGCAGTGAAGCGCAATCGGGAAAGTCTAAAGCTTTCTTT.

V is TRBV19 and J is TRBJ2-1; D unresolved. Trimming shortened V by 2 bases and J by 7 bases, and 9 bases separated the two germline ends. CDR3 size: 13 residues. Germline CDR1 and CDR2: LNHDA and SQIVND (reference sequence). The CDR3 DNA sequence: TGTGCCAGTAGTATATTCCAGGCGAATGAGCAGTTCTTC. As protein: CASSIFQANEQFF.

In its sample, this clone was seen many times. J is TRBJ2-6 and V is TRBV6-2 or TRBV6-3; 7 positions match TRBD1. Trimming removed 5 bases from V and 0 bases from J; junction bases left unmatched: 7. The CDR3 has 17 amino acids. Germline CDR1 and CDR2: MNHEY and SVGEGT. The CDR3 loop reads CASSLRDSPSGANVLTF. The CDR3 DNA sequence: TGTGCCAGCAGTCTACGGGACAGCCCCTCTGGGGCCAACGTCCTGACTTTC.

The sample holds one count of this clone. V and J are TRBV7-9 and TRBJ2-7; the D is unclear. This CDR3 spans 13 amino acids. The V end was cut by 5 bases, the J end by 3 bases, with 11 bases between. Germline V gives CDR1 SEHNR, CDR2 FQNEAQ (reference sequence). CDR3 loop: CASSPERDYEQYF. DNA for the CDR3: TGTGCCAGCAGCCCTGAAAGAGACTACGAGCAGTACTTC.

This clone was seen only once. The chain carries TRBV11-2 and TRBJ2-7; no clear D. Germline V gene data show CDR1 as SGHAT and CDR2 as FQNNGV. Trimming stripped 0 bases from V and 4 bases from J, with 10 bases between. This CDR3 is built from 14 residues. The CDR3 spells CASSLDGFIYEQYF. For the CDR3, the DNA is TGTGCCAGCAGCTTAGACGGTTTTATATACGAGCAGTACTTC.

This clone is a singleton in its sample. CDR3 sequence reads: CASSQDGRGHQETQYF. The CDR3 coding sequence is TGCGCCAGCAGCCAAGATGGGCGGGGCCACCAAGAGACCCAGTACTTC. The chain couples TRBV4-3 to TRBJ2-5; D possibly corresponds to TRBD2 (6 bases). The V gene lost 0 bases and the J gene lost 0 bases, with 11 bases spanning the gap. Looked up from germline, CDR1 is LGHNA and CDR2 is YSLEER. The CDR3 covers 16 residues.

This clone was seen a handful of times. The genes are TRBV9 and TRBJ1-2, with 8 bases identical to TRBD1. Looked up from germline, CDR1 is SGDLS and CDR2 is YYNGEE. The CDR3 runs 15 residues. V lost 0 bases and J lost 6; bases outside the gene matches: 7. This CDR3 reads CASSVDSQGADGYTF. The CDR3 DNA is TGTGCCAGCAGCGTAGATTCCCAGGGGGCAGATGGCTACACCTTC.

The chain has TRBV5-1 and TRBJ1-2; tentatively, D is TRBD1 (6 bases). CDR3 length: 13 amino acids. Trimming cost V 0 bases and J 5 bases, with 8 bases left between them. Germline V gene sequence: CDR1 SGHRS, CDR2 YFSETQ. The chain's CDR3 is CASSLDREYGYTF. The DNA for the CDR3 is TGCGCCAGCAGCTTGGACAGGGAATATGGCTACACCTTC.